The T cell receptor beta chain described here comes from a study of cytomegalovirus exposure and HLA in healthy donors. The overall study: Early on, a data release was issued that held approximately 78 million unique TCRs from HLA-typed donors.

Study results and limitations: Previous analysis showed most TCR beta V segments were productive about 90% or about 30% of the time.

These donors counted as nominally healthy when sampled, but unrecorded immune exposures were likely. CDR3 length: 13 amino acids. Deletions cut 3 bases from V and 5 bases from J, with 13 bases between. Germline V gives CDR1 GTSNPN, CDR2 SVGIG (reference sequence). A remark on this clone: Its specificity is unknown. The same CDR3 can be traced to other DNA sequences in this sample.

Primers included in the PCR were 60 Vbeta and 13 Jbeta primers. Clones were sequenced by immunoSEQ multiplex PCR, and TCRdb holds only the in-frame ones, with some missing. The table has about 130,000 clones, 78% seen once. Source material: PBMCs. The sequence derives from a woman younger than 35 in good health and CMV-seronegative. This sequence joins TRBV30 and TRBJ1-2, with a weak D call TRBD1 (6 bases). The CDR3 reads CAWRTGGTYGYTF. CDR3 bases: TGTGCCTGGAGGACAGGAGGAACTTATGGCTACACCTTC.